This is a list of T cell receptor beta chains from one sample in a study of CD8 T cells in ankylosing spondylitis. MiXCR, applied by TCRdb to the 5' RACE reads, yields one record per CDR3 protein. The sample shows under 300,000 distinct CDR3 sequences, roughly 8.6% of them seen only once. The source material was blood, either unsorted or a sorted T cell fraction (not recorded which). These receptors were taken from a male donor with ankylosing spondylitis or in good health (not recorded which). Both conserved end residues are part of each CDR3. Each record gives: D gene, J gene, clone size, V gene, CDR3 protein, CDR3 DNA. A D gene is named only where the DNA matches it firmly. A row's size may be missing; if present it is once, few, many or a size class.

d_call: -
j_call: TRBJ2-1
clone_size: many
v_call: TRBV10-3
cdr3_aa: CAIGSSEDNEQFF
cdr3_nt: TGTGCCATCGGGAGCTCAGAGGACAATGAGCAGTTCTTC

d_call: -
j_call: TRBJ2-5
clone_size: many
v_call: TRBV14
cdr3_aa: CASSQGLGTQETQYF
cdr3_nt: TGTGCCAGCAGCCAAGGTCTCGGGACCCAAGAGACCCAGTACTTC

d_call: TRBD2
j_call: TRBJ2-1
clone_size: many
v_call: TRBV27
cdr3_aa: CASSLTSGGANEQFF
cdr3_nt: TGTGCCAGCAGTTTAACTAGCGGGGGGGCCAATGAGCAGTTCTTC

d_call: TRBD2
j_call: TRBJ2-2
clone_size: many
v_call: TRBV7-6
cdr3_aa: CASSPGGLVGTGELFF
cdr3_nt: TGTGCCAGCAGCCCCGGGGGACTAGTCGGCACCGGGGAGCTGTTTTTT

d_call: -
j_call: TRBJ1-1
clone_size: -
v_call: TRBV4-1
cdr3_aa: CASSQDGAGYAEAFF
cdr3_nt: TGCGCCAGCAGCCAAGATGGGGCGGGGTACGCTGAAGCTTTCTTT

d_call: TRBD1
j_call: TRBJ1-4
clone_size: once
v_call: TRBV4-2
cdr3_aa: CASSQDSYRGDEKLFF
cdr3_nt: TGTGCCAGCAGCCAAGATAGTTACAGGGGGGATGAAAAACTGTTTTTT

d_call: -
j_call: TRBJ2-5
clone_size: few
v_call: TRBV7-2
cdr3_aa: CASSLNPAQETQYF
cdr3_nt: TGTGCCAGCAGCTTAAACCCTGCCCAAGAGACCCAGTACTTC

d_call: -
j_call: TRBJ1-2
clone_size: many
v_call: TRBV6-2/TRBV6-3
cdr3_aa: CASSYGGLDGYTF
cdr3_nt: TGTGCCAGCAGTTACGGTGGTCTGGATGGCTACACCTTC

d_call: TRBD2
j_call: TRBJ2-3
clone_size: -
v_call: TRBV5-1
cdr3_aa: CASSFLAGGFTDTQYF
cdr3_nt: TGCGCCAGCAGCTTCTTAGCGGGAGGATTCACAGATACGCAGTATTTT

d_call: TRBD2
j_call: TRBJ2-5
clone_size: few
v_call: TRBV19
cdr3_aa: CASSGRTSGIQETQYF
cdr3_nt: TGTGCCAGTAGCGGCCGGACTAGCGGGATCCAAGAGACCCAGTACTTC

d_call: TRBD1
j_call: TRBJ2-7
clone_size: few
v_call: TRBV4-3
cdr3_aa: CASSQDETGSYEQYF
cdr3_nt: TGCGCCAGCAGCCAAGATGAGACAGGGTCTTACGAGCAGTACTTC

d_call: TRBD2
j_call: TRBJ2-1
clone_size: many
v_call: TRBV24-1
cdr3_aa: CATSDRIGGRAENEQFF
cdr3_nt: TGTGCCACCAGTGATCGGATCGGCGGGAGGGCCGAAAATGAGCAGTTCTTC

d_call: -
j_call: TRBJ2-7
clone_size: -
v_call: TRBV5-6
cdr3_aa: CASSLPWGEASSYEQYF
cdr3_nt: TGTGCCAGCAGCTTGCCCTGGGGGGAGGCGAGCTCCTACGAGCAGTACTTC

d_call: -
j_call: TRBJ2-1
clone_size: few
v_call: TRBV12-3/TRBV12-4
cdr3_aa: CASRVGEGGYEQFF
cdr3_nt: TGTGCCAGCAGGGTGGGGGAGGGGGGATATGAGCAGTTCTTC

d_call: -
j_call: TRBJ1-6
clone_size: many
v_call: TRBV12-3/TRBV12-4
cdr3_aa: CASSFPGEGSPLHF
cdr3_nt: TGTGCCAGCAGTTTCCCAGGGGAGGGTTCACCCCTCCACTTT

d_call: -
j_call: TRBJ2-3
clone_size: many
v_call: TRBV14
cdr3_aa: CASSHPLTGFQDTQYF
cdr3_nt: TGTGCCAGCAGCCACCCCTTAACGGGGTTTCAAGATACGCAGTATTTT

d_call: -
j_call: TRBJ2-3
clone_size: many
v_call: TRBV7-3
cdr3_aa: CASSANRASTDTQYF
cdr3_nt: TGTGCCAGCAGCGCAAACAGGGCTAGCACAGATACGCAGTATTTT

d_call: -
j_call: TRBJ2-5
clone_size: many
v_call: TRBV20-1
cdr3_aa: CSAGELPGWTQYF
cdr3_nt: TGCAGTGCTGGGGAACTCCCGGGGTGGACCCAGTACTTC

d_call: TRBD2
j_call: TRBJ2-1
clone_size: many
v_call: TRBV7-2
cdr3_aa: CASSLALMGSGRASNEQFF
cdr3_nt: TGTGCCAGCAGCTTAGCGCTAATGGGTAGCGGGAGGGCCTCCAATGAGCAGTTCTTC

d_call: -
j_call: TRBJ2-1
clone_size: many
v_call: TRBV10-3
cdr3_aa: CAISLGNEQFF
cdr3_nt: TGTGCCATCAGTCTAGGAAATGAGCAGTTCTTC

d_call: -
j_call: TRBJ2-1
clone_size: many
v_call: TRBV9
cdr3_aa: CASSVERGVGNEQFF
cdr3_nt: TGTGCCAGCAGCGTAGAAAGGGGCGTTGGAAATGAGCAGTTCTTC

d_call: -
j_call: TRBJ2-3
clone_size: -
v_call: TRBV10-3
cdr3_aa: CAISVKRPQDTQYF
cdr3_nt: TGTGCCATCAGTGTAAAACGTCCCCAAGATACGCAGTATTTT

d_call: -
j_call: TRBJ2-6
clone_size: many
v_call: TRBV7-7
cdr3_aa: CASSPGTADSGANVLTF
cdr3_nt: TGTGCTAGCAGCCCCGGGACTGCTGACTCTGGGGCCAACGTCCTGACTTTC

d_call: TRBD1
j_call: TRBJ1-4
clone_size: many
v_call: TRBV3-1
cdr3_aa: CASSQDGEGANEKLFF
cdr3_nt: TGTGCCAGCAGCCAAGACGGAGAGGGGGCGAATGAAAAACTGTTTTTT

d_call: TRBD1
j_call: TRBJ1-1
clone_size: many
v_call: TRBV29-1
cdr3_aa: CSVEDNGTGGGQLGAFF
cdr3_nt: TGCAGCGTTGAAGATAATGGGACAGGAGGGGGTCAATTAGGGGCTTTCTTT

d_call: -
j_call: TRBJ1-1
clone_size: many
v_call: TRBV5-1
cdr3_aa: CASSLGGHNTEAFF
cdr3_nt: TGCGCCAGCAGCTTGGGGGGACACAACACTGAAGCTTTCTTT

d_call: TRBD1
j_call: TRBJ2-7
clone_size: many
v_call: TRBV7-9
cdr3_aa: CASSSGQGFDEQYF
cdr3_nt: TGTGCCAGCAGCTCGGGACAGGGTTTTGACGAGCAGTACTTC

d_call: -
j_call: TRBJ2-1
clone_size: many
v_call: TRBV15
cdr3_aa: CATSRQYNEQFF
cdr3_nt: TGTGCCACCAGCAGACAGTACAATGAGCAGTTCTTC

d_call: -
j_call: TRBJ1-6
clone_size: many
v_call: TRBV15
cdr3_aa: CATSRDRQDSPLHF
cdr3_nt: TGTGCCACCAGCAGAGATCGTCAGGATTCACCCCTCCACTTT

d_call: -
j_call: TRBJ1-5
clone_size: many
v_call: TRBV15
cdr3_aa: CASGGRNQPQHF
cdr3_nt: TGTGCCAGCGGGGGACGCAATCAGCCCCAGCATTTT

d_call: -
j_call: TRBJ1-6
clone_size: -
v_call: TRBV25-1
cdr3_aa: CASSDRHRLNSPLHF
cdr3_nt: TGTGCCAGCAGTGATAGACATCGTTTGAATTCACCCCTCCACTTT

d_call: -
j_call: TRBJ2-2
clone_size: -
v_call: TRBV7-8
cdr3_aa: CASSLVGGLNTGELFF
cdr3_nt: TGTGCCAGCAGCTTAGTCGGAGGGCTGAACACCGGGGAGCTGTTTTTT

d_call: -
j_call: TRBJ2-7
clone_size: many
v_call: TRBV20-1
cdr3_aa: CSAHGSRRELNEQYF
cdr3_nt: TGCAGTGCTCACGGATCTAGAAGAGAACTGAACGAGCAGTACTTC

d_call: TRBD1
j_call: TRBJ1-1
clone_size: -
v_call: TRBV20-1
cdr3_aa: CSARGQGAPATEAFF
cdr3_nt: TGCAGTGCTAGGGGACAGGGGGCCCCGGCGACTGAAGCTTTCTTT

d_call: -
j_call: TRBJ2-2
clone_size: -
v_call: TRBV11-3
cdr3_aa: CASSSMGGLPTGELFF
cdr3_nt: TGTGCCAGCAGCTCAATGGGGGGACTTCCGACCGGGGAGCTGTTTTTT

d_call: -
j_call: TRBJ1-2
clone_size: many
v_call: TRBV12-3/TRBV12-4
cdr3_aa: CASSLGILYGYTF
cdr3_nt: TGTGCCAGCAGTTTAGGCATCCTCTATGGCTACACCTTC

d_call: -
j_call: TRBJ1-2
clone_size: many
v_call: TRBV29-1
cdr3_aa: CSVGPGVNDYGYTF
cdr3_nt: TGCAGCGTTGGTCCGGGGGTGAACGACTATGGCTACACCTTC

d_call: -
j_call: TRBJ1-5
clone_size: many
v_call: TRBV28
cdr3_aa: CASSLPTGTSNQPQHF
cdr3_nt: TGTGCCAGCAGTCTGCCCACAGGGACCAGCAATCAGCCCCAGCATTTT

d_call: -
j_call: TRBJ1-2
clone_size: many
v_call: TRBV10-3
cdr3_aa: CAISESGDYGYTF
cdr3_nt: TGTGCCATCAGTGAGTCGGGGGACTATGGCTACACCTTC

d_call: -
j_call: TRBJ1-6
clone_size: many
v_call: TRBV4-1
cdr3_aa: CASSPYKGPQENSPLHF
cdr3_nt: TGCGCCAGCAGCCCATACAAAGGGCCGCAAGAGAATTCACCCCTCCACTTT

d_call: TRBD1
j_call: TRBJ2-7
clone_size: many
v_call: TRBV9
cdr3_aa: CASSARTGGSYEQYF
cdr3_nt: TGTGCCAGCAGCGCAAGGACAGGGGGTTCCTACGAGCAGTACTTC

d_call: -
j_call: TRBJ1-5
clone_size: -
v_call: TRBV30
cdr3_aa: CAWATGPNQPQHF
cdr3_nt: TGTGCCTGGGCTACAGGGCCCAATCAGCCCCAGCATTTT

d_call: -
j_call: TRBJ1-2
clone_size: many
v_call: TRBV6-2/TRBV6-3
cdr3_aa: CASTLGGAGGYTF
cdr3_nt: TGTGCCAGCACCCTTGGGGGGGCTGGTGGCTACACCTTC

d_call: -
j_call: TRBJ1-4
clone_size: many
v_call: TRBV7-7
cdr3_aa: CASTRGLGKLFF
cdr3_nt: TGTGCTAGCACCCGAGGATTAGGAAAACTGTTTTTT

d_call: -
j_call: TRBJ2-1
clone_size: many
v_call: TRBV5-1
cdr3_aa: CASSVDPTTGSEQFF
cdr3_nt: TGCGCCAGCAGCGTAGACCCAACTACCGGAAGTGAGCAGTTCTTC

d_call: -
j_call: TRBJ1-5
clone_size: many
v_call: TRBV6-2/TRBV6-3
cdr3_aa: CASTELPDKIYSNQPQHF
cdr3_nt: TGTGCCAGCACCGAGCTTCCTGACAAAATTTATAGCAATCAGCCCCAGCATTTT

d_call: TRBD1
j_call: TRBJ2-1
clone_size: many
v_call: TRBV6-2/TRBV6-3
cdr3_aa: CASSYPRDRGSNEQFF
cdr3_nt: TGTGCCAGCAGTTACCCTCGGGACAGGGGGAGCAATGAGCAGTTCTTC

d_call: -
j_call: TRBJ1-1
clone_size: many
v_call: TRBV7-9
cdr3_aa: CASTGDIGTEAFF
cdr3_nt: TGTGCCAGCACCGGCGATATCGGGACTGAAGCTTTCTTT

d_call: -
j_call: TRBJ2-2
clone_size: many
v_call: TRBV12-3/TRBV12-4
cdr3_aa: CASSLKTYTGELFF
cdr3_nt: TGTGCCAGCAGTTTAAAGACTTACACCGGGGAGCTGTTTTTT

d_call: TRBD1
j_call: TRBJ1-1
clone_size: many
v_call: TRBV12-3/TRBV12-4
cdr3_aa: CASREAGQGTEAFF
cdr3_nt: TGTGCCAGCAGGGAAGCGGGACAGGGGACTGAAGCTTTCTTT

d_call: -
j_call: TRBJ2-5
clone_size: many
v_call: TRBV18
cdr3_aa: CASSLTGTAQETQYF
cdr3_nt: TGTGCCAGCTCACTCACGGGGACTGCCCAAGAGACCCAGTACTTC

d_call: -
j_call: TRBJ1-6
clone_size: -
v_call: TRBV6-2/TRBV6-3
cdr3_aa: CASLLNSPLHF
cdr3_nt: TGTGCCAGCCTACTTAATTCACCCCTCCACTTT

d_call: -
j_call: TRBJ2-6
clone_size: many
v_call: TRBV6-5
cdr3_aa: CASTFTSGANVLTF
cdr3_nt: TGTGCCAGCACGTTCACTTCTGGGGCCAACGTCCTGACTTTC

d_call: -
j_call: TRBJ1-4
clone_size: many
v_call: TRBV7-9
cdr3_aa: CASSSGFSNEKLFF
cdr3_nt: TGTGCCAGCAGCTCAGGGTTTTCTAATGAAAAACTGTTTTTT

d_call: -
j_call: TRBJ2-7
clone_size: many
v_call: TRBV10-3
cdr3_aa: CAISESLRSEQYF
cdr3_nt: TGTGCCATCAGTGAGTCTTTAAGGAGCGAGCAGTACTTC

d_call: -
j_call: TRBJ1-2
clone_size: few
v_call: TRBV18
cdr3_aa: CASSPHPGQNYGYTF
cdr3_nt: TGTGCCAGCTCACCGCATCCTGGGCAGAACTATGGCTACACCTTC

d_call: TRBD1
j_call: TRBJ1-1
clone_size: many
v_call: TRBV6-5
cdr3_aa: CASSWGQSPHQGYDTEAFF
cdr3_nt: TGTGCCAGCAGTTGGGGACAGTCCCCCCATCAGGGTTATGACACTGAAGCTTTCTTT

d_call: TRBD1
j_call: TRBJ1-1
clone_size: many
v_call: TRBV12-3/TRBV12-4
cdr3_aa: CASSLTGSTEAFF
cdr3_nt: TGTGCCAGCAGCCTGACAGGGAGTACTGAAGCTTTCTTT

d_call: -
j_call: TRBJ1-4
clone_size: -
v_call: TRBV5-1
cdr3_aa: CASSLAPRDEKLFF
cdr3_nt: TGCGCCAGCAGCTTGGCCCCACGGGATGAAAAACTGTTTTTT